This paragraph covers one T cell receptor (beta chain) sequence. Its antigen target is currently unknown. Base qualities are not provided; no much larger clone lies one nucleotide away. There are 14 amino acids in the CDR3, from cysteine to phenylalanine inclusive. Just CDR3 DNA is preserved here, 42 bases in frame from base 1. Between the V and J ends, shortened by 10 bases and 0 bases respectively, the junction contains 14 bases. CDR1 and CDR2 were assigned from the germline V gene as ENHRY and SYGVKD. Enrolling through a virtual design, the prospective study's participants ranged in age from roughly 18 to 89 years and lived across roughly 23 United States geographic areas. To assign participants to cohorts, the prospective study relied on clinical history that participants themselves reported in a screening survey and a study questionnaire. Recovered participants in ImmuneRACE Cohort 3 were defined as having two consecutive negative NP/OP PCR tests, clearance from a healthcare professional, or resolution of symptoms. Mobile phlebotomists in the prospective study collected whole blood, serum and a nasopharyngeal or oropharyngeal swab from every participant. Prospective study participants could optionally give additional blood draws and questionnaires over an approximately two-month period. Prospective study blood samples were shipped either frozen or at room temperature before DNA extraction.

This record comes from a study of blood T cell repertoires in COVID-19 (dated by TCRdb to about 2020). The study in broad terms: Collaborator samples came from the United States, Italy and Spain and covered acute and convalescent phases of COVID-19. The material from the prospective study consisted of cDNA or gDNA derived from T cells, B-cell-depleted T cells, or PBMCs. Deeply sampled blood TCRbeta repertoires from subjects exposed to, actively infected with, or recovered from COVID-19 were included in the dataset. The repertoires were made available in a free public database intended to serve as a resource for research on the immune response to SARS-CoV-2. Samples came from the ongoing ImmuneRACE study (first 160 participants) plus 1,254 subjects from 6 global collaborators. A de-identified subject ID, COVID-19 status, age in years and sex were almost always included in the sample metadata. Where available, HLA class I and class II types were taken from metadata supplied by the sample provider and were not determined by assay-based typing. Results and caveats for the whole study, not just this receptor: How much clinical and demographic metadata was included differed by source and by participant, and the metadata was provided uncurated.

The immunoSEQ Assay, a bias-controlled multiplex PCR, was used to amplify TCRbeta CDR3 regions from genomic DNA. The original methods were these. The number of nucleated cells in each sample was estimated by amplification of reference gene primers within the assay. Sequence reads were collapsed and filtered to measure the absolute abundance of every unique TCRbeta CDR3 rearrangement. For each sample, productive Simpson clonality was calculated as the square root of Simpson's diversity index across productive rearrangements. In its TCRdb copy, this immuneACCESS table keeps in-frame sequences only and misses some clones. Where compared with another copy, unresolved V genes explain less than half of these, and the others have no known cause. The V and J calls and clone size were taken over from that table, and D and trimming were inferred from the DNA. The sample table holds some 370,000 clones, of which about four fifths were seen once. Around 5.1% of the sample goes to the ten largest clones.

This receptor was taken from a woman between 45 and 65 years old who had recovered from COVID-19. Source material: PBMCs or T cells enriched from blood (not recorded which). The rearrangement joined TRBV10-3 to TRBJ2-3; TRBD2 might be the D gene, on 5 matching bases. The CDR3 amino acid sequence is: CATGNRPSTDTQYF. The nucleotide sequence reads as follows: TGTGCCACGGGGAATAGGCCTAGCACAGATACGCAGTATTTT.